The following is a TCR beta chain sequence with its context. These data originate in a study of cytomegalovirus exposure and HLA in healthy donors. This CDR3 is 14 amino acids long. Germline CDR1 and CDR2: MNHEY and SMNVEV (reference sequence). V was pared by 3 bases and J by 0 bases, with 9 bases between. Researchers ran the PCR with 60 Vbeta and 13 Jbeta primers. Repertoires were generated with immunoSEQ multiplex PCR, while TCRdb's copy carries only in-frame clones and drops some. The table records approximately 110,000 clones, less than 80% of them present only once. The J gene is TRBJ2-7, the V gene TRBV27; D is unresolved. The specimen sequenced was PBMCs. This receptor was identified in a woman in her thirties or forties in good health and CMV-seronegative. As DNA, the CDR3 is TGTGCCAGCAGTTTCCGTCCAGACTCCTACGAGCAGTACTTC. Translation gives CASSFRPDSYEQYF.